The 27 T cell receptor beta chains presented below share a single source sample, sequenced in a study of blood T cells in healthy people across ages. Through a sample-barcoded 5' primer and a J-beta primer mix, a second PCR was run for roughly 6 to 11 cycles. Each CDR3 protein gets one entry after TCRdb re-called the 5' RACE reads with MiXCR. Of 700,000 to 850,000 distinct CDR3 sequences detected, 35% to 40% appear once; the ten largest clones hold roughly 13%. The sample consisted of blood. The source is a man younger than 35 in good health.

V usage is TRBV5-1 and J usage is TRBJ2-1; 9 bases match TRBD1. The junction had 13 bases not matched to a gene; V was cut back by 6 bases and J by 9 bases. CDR1 SGHRS and CDR2 YFSETQ come from the germline V gene. The CDR3 sequence is 15 residues long. This chain's CDR3 is CASNSGTGNLGEQFF. As DNA, the CDR3 is TGCGCCAGCAACTCCGGGACAGGGAATTTGGGTGAGCAGTTCTTC.

This clonotype was seen a single time. This chain joins TRBV7-9 and TRBJ2-2; possible D gene TRBD2, 6 bases. Trimming removed 6 bases from V and 3 bases from J, with 17 bases in between. The CDR3 sequence is 16 residues long. Germline V CDR1 and CDR2: SEHNR, FQNEAQ (reference sequence). CDR3 residues: CASRLGDFPYTGELFF. DNA of the CDR3: TGTGCCAGCAGACTCGGGGACTTTCCTTACACCGGGGAGCTGTTTTTT.

As concerns this clonotype: A read error may explain this, as a much larger clone is one base away. DNA of the CDR3: TGCGCCAGCAGCTTAGACGGGGGCTCCCACAATGAGCAGTTCTTC. Protein: CASSLDGGSHNEQFF. The genes are TRBV5-1 and TRBJ2-1; the D gene could be TRBD1 or TRBD2 (6 bases each). CDR1 and CDR2 (germline): SGHRS, YFSETQ. CDR3 length equals 15 residues.

This clonotype was detected many times. The chain couples TRBV9 to TRBJ2-7, with TRBD1 identical over 11 bases. Germline lookup yields CDR1 SGDLS and CDR2 YYNGEE. There are 16 residues in the CDR3. Trimming removed 3 bases from V and 5 bases from J; junction bases left unmatched: 10. Here the CDR3 DNA reads TGTGCCAGCAGCGCCCACCTCGGGACAGGGGGAGACGAGCAGTACTTC. This translates into CASSAHLGTGGDEQYF.

There are a few counts of this clonotype. This chain joins TRBV7-9 and TRBJ1-4, with D tentatively TRBD1 (5 bases). Germline assignment: CDR1 SEHNR and CDR2 FQNEAQ (reference sequence). CDR3 size: 15 residues. V lost 1 base to trimming and J lost 4 bases, with 10 bases between them. The chain's CDR3 is CASSLGGQSNEKLFF. The CDR3, as DNA: TGTGCCAGCAGCTTAGGAGGACAAAGTAATGAAAAACTGTTTTTT.

This clonotype has more than one count but fewer than ten. V is TRBV12-3 or TRBV12-4 and J is TRBJ1-1; perhaps TRBD1 as D (5 bases). V was cut by 6 bases and J by 1 base, with 12 bases left in between. This CDR3 contains 14 residues. CDR3 DNA sequence: TGTGCCAGCAGCCAACGGGACTCGAACACTGAAGCTTTCTTT. Translation gives CASSQRDSNTEAFF.

This clonotype has just a few counts. The genes are TRBV20-1 and TRBJ2-3; no definite D call. CDR3 length equals 10 residues. V was trimmed by 7 bases and J by 4 bases, leaving 6 bases between them. Germline V gene lookup returns CDR1 DFQATT and CDR2 SNEGSKA (reference sequence). Here the CDR3 reads CSVAADTQYF. The DNA of the CDR3 is TGCAGTGTTGCGGCAGATACGCAGTATTTT.

The chain uses TRBV9 and TRBJ1-2, with D unresolved. V shed 3 bases and J shed 8 bases, with 5 bases lying between them. Germline V gives CDR1 SGDLS, CDR2 YYNGEE. There are 10 residues in the CDR3. CDR3 region: CASSGKGYTF. CDR3 in DNA: TGTGCCAGCAGCGGCAAAGGCTACACCTTC. Using reference TRBV9 and TRBJ1-2 for the parts outside the CDR3, the full variable domain is DSGVTQTPKHLITATGQRVTLRCSPRSGDLSVYWYQQSLDQGLQFLIQYYNGEERAKGNILERFSAQQFPDLHSELNLSSLELGDSALYFCASSGKGYTFGSGTRLTVV.

The chain employs TRBV25-1 and TRBJ1-1, with D maybe TRBD1 (6 bases). The CDR3 runs to 13 residues. Trimming left V 6 bases short and J 5 bases short, with 13 bases between. Per the germline V gene, CDR1 is MGHDK and CDR2 is SYGVNS. The CDR3 here is CASRQGWETEAFF. The CDR3 bases are TGTGCCAGCAGACAGGGTTGGGAAACTGAAGCTTTCTTT.

The J gene is TRBJ1-1, the V gene TRBV15, with TRBD1 as a possible D gene (5 bases). Trimming shortened V by 5 bases and J by 0 bases, and 13 bases separated the two germline ends. In germline, CDR1 is LNHNV, CDR2 YYDKDF (reference sequence). The CDR3 runs 15 residues. Here the CDR3 reads CATSPPRGMNTEAFF. CDR3 bases: TGTGCCACCAGCCCCCCTCGGGGGATGAACACTGAAGCTTTCTTT.

This clonotype was observed a handful of times. J is TRBJ2-2 and V is TRBV20-1, with D hard to call. The CDR3 runs 14 residues. The germline CDR1 and CDR2 sequences are DFQATT and SNEGSKA (reference sequence). V lost 0 bases and J lost 1, with 6 bases in between. The CDR3 DNA reads TGCAGTGCTAGAGATTGGCAGAACACCGGGGAGCTGTTTTTT. Its translation is CSARDWQNTGELFF.

This clonotype came up many times. The genes are TRBV20-1 and TRBJ1-5; D not resolved. Germline values: CDR1 DFQATT, CDR2 SNEGSKA (reference sequence). V lost 3 bases to trimming and J lost 1 base, with 10 bases between them. The CDR3 consists of 14 residues. The CDR3 region is CSASVQLSNQPQHF. The CDR3 region has the DNA TGCAGTGCTAGTGTACAGCTCAGCAATCAGCCCCAGCATTTT.

This clonotype was picked up a small number of times. This chain connects TRBV20-1 to TRBJ2-5; 7 nucleotides align to TRBD2. Trimming cost V 6 bases and J 2 bases; bases outside gene matches: 6. Germline V gene lookup returns CDR1 DFQATT and CDR2 SNEGSKA (reference sequence). The CDR3 has 13 amino acids. CDR3 DNA: TGCAGTGCCCTTGGGGGGGGACAAGAGACCCAGTACTTC. Its translation: CSALGGGQETQYF.

This clonotype has just a few counts. This rearrangement joins TRBV5-1 to TRBJ2-1; 8 bases match TRBD2. Trimming removed 4 bases from V and 7 bases from J; junction bases left unmatched: 7. Germline-derived CDR1 and CDR2 are SGHRS and YFSETQ. This CDR3 region has 14 residues. The CDR3 loop reads CASSSGGPANEQFF. Written as DNA, the CDR3 is TGCGCCAGCAGCAGCGGGGGACCTGCTAATGAGCAGTTCTTC.

In this sample, this clonotype turned up a few times. CDR3 amino acids: CASGLAYKPRGIVNYGYTF. CDR3 sequence (DNA): TGTGCTAGTGGTTTGGCATACAAGCCCAGGGGGATTGTGAACTATGGCTACACCTTC. The chain is built from TRBV12-5 and TRBJ1-2, with 7 bases aligning to TRBD1. Germline CDR1 LGHNT, CDR2 FRNRAP. The CDR3 is 19 residues long. The trim removed 1 base at V and 2 bases at J, leaving 16 bases unmatched.

The V call is TRBV4-1, the J call TRBJ2-3; no clear D gene. V lost 2 bases, J lost 6 bases, and 12 bases lay in between. The CDR3 loop spans 14 amino acids. CDR1 and CDR2 from the germline V gene are MGHRA and YSYEKL. The CDR3 loop is CASSQYPEADTQYF. The DNA for the CDR3 is TGCGCCAGCAGCCAATACCCCGAGGCGGATACGCAGTATTTT.

The chain recombines TRBV15 with TRBJ1-5; D might be TRBD1 (6 bases). Germline loops: CDR1 LNHNV, CDR2 YYDKDF (reference sequence). V lost 7 bases, J lost 0 bases, and 13 bases lay in between. The CDR3 covers 15 residues. CDR3: CATKLGGVSNQPQHF. In DNA form, the CDR3 reads TGTGCCACCAAACTGGGGGGCGTTAGCAATCAGCCCCAGCATTTT.

This sequence joins TRBV5-5 and TRBJ1-2, with 7 positions matching TRBD1. CDR3 length equals 15 residues. Germline V gene lookup returns CDR1 SGHKS and CDR2 YYEKEE (reference sequence). With 4 bases clipped from V and 8 bases from J, the junction kept 14 bases outside the gene matches. The DNA for the CDR3 is TGTGCCAGCAGCGTACACGCGACAGGGCTAGGAGGCTACACCTTC. It codes for CASSVHATGLGGYTF. The complete variable domain, with remaining parts taken from reference TRBV5-5 and TRBJ1-2, reads DAGVTQSPTHLIKTRGQQVTLRCSPISGHKSVSWYQQVLGQGPQFIFQYYEKEERGRGNFPDRFSARQFPNYSSELNVNALLLGDSALYLCASSVHATGLGGYTFGSGTRLTVV.

The chain combines TRBV25-1 with TRBJ2-5, with D perhaps TRBD2 (5 bases). V dropped 8 bases and J dropped 11 bases, with 15 bases sitting between them. The germline V gene has CDR1 MGHDK and CDR2 SYGVNS. The CDR3 has 11 residues. The CDR3 bases are TGTGCCAGCCATCTCGGGAATGAGCAGTACTTC. It is translated as CASHLGNEQYF.

This clonotype was counted a few times. The chain links TRBV4-3 to TRBJ1-6; D not certain. Germline loops: CDR1 LGHNA, CDR2 YSLEER. CDR3 length: 18 amino acids. The V and J ends lost 1 base and 0 bases respectively, with 13 bases between them. CDR3 nucleotide sequence: TGCGCCAGCAGCCAAGTTGTCAGTGGAAGCTCCTATAATTCACCCCTCCACTTT. Protein sequence: CASSQVVSGSSYNSPLHF.

The chain links TRBV10-3 to TRBJ2-1; TRBD2 matches at 7 bases. Germline-derived CDR1 and CDR2 are ENHRY and SYGVKD. The ends lost 0 bases at V and 3 bases at J; junction bases unmatched: 2. There are 15 residues in the CDR3. The CDR3 loop is CAISESAGDYNEQFF. As DNA, the CDR3 is TGTGCCATCAGTGAGTCTGCGGGGGACTACAATGAGCAGTTCTTC.

There are a few counts of this clonotype. The V call is TRBV7-2, the J call TRBJ2-5, with no clear D. Germline V gene lookup returns CDR1 SGHTA and CDR2 FQGNSA. The CDR3 runs 14 residues. The V end lost 2 bases, the J end lost 0 bases, and 7 bases lay between the germline ends. The CDR3, as DNA: TGTGCCAGCAGCTTATTGCTAGACCAAGAGACCCAGTACTTC. It codes for CASSLLLDQETQYF.

In its sample, this clonotype was seen a few times. This chain links TRBV20-1 with TRBJ2-5; 9 bases line up with TRBD2. The CDR3 is 16 residues long. V shed 0 bases, J shed 11 bases, and the junction held 16 bases outside the gene matches. In germline, CDR1 is DFQATT, CDR2 SNEGSKA (reference sequence). CDR3 in amino acids: CSARDGVLAGHNEQYF. CDR3 bases: TGCAGTGCTAGAGATGGTGTCCTAGCGGGACACAATGAGCAGTACTTC.

The chain uses TRBV21-1 and TRBJ1-1; TRBD1 is the table's D call and was not checked against the DNA. TRBV21-1 has pseudogene status. The CDR3 extends over 17 amino acids. The CDR3 coding sequence is TGTGCCAGCAGCAAAGGTGGCAGGGGGCAGGTGAACACTGAAGCTTTCTTT. Residues: CASSKGGRGQVNTEAFF.

CDR3 region: CAGKDSDYGYTF. The CDR3 DNA reads as TGTGCCGGAAAGGACAGCGACTATGGCTACACCTTC. The V gene is TRBV30, the J gene TRBJ1-2; TRBD1 might be the D (6 bases). V shed 8 bases and J shed 3 bases, with 13 bases lying between them. In germline, CDR1 is GTSNPN, CDR2 SVGIG (reference sequence). This CDR3 is 12 amino acids long.

This rearrangement joins TRBV29-1 to TRBJ1-4; D is undetermined. There are 13 residues in the CDR3. Trimming cost V 4 bases and J 0 bases, with 6 bases left between them. CDR1 is SQVTM and CDR2 is ANQGSEA in the germline V gene. The CDR3 DNA sequence: TGCAGCGTTGTAGGTGCAACTAATGAAAAACTGTTTTTT. Protein: CSVVGATNEKLFF.

A few counts support this clonotype. The rearrangement links TRBV6-2 or TRBV6-3 to TRBJ1-6; tentatively, D is TRBD1 (5 bases). CDR3 length: 14 amino acids. The V gene's germline CDR1 is MNHEY and CDR2 SVGEGT. V was trimmed by 7 bases and J by 9 bases, leaving 16 bases between them. The CDR3 bases are TGTGCCAGCACCTTATTATCAGGGAGTTCACCCCTCCACTTT. It is translated as CASTLLSGSSPLHF.